This entry features one TCR beta chain sequence. Its specific antigen is unknown. Nothing much larger sits one base from this clone, and base qualities are not available. From the germline V gene (reference sequence), CDR1 is LNHDA and CDR2 is SQIVND. From its cysteine to its phenylalanine, the CDR3 spans 13 amino acids. Only the CDR3 DNA stays, 39 bases, in frame from base 1. V is shortened by 5 bases, J by 6 bases, and the region joining them spans 11 bases. TCR CDR3 regions were amplified from genomic DNA by multiplex PCR using the deep immunoSEQ assay. For each cell subset, the extracted genomic DNA was distributed evenly across all wells of several immunoSEQ 96-well plates, and each plate served as one replicate. For sorted subsets, each replicate PCR was loaded with about 0.2 ug genomic DNA, equivalent to 30,000 or so T cell genomes. Purified libraries were quantified with a Qubit 3.0 fluorometer, sized on a Bioanalyzer 2100, and re-quantified with the KAPA Library Quantification kit. Every immunoSEQ 96-well plate was sequenced on a separate single-read 150-cycle Illumina NextSeq 550 flow cell. Concerning the study's data processing: Because only junctional sequences without quality scores were contained in the immunoSEQ output, filtering matching that applied to full-length reads could not be performed. To assign V/J genes and CDR3, sequences were annotated using PyIR, a Python wrapper for IgBLAST v1.9, with IMGT germline references. Reads were removed for weak V/J assignments (E-value above 1e-6), missing CDR3, stop codons, out-of-frame junctions, or ambiguous translated residues. V3J clonotypes were defined as sequences sharing an identical inferred V gene, J gene, and CDR3 amino acid sequence. The percentage overlap between two repertoires was calculated by dividing the number of shared unique clonotypes by the size of the smaller repertoire. Repertoire richness was assessed with RTK rarefaction, the Chao1 estimator, and Recon v2.1 estimates of unobserved clonotypes. For all TCRbeta clonotypes obtained by the gDNA method from four donors, generation probabilities were computed with OLGA. The immuneACCESS repertoire file appears here via TCRdb, limited to in-frame rearrangements. These files lack a portion of the clones; in checked studies, under half of the deficit traces to unresolved V genes, and the cause of the others is not known. The D gene and trimming were derived from the DNA, and the V and J assignments and clone size from that table. This sample gives roughly 2.2 million clones in total; more than 85% of them show up just once. The top ten constitute approximately 0.4% of the sample.

This record comes from a study of shared clonotypes between healthy human individuals (dated by TCRdb to 2018 to 2020). A note on the overall study: The cohort included three men and a couple of women between 18 and 49 years of age. For each donor, three plates each were used for CD4 naive and CD4 memory, two plates were used for CD8 naive, and one plate was used for CD8 memory. Between about 0.8 and 9 billion PBMCs per donor were obtained by leukapheresis. To estimate repertoire size and how much clonotype sharing occurs between individuals, the study deeply sequenced the blood TCR repertoires of several healthy adults. To increase sequencing depth and limit assay-specific biases, different laboratories used diverse techniques to prepare libraries and sequence TCR repertoires.

Beyond this particular receptor, the publication reports: Compared with non-shared clonotypes, clonotypes shared by all four sorted-subset donors had higher generation probabilities. Based on pairwise subsampling, the degree of clonotype sharing among donors was expected to be affected by sequencing depth. Naive subsets generally had larger estimated clonotype richness than memory subsets did. Even with the large sequencing depth, rarefaction of the sorted-subset datasets indicated that sequencing was incomplete. Sharing across a few donors was observed for roughly 5% of naive CD4, less than 4% of naive CD8, 2% to 2.5% of memory CD4, and around 0.44% of memory CD8 clonotypes. Sampling was limited to blood, and TCR repertoires in tissue likely differ from TCR repertoires in blood. Because the study included a small number of donors, the genetic and exposure-history diversity represented was limited.

Healthy HIV-negative adults with no recently reported acute infections or vaccinations were included as donors. Every donor was a Caucasian adult living in Nashville, Tennessee, USA. CD4+ T cells were enriched by magnetic negative selection, after which naive cells were positively selected on CD45RA and the negative fraction was taken as the memory subset. Blood was obtained by leukapheresis, after which PBMCs were separated by Ficoll-Histopaque density gradient centrifugation and cryopreserved in liquid nitrogen vapor phase. Analytical flow cytometry was used to check the purity and quantity of each magnetically sorted T cell population. Genomic DNA was isolated from each sorted fraction and quantified by UV absorbance on a Nanodrop 2000c.

The sequence links TRBV19 to TRBJ1-5; a tentative D call is TRBD1 (6 bases match). The sample comprised naive CD4+ T cells from PBMCs. What the cell subset or site label conveys for this sample: CD45RA+ positively selected. This TCR was recovered from a man aged 18 to 35 in good health. Some clones in this sample may be carry-over from other donors' samples. The CDR3 has the sequence CASSQLTGQPQHF. Here is the DNA: TGTGCCAGTAGTCAGCTGACAGGTCAGCCCCAGCATTTT.